This T cell receptor (beta chain) was recovered during a study of blood T cells in healthy people across ages. The study's findings and limits: Donor CMV status was unknown, possibly confounding expanded clonotype changes.

The count of this clonotype is one. Its cognate antigen is unknown. Whenever a sample was processed, at least 7 million PBMCs were isolated. PCR was performed a second time for roughly 7 to 12 cycles using a sample-barcoded 5' primer and a J-beta primer mix. TCRdb itself ran the 5' RACE reads through MiXCR, one entry per CDR3 protein. The repertoire includes about 680,000 distinct CDR3 sequences, 45% to 50% of them detected once, and 30% to 40% sits in the top ten. Trimming left V 3 bases short and J 5 bases short, with 14 bases between. The CDR3 consists of 15 residues. Germline V CDR1 and CDR2: SGHRS, YFSETQ.

This chain joins TRBV5-1 and TRBJ1-4; D possibly corresponds to TRBD1 (5 bases). The sample taken for sequencing was blood. This sequence originates from a woman aged 55-69 years in good health. CDR3 bases: TGCGCCAGCAGCTCTACCGGGACTGCCAATGAAAAACTGTTTTTT. Its translation: CASSSTGTANEKLFF. Supplemented by reference TRBV5-1 and TRBJ1-4, the full variable domain reads KAGVTQTPRYLIKTRGQQVTLSCSPISGHRSVSWYQQTPGQGLQFLFEYFSETQRNKGNFPGRFSGRQFSNSRSEMNVSTLELGDSALYLCASSSTGTANEKLFFGSGTQLSVL.